The rows below give T cell receptor beta chains drawn from one sample of a study of technical replicates of blood from a handful of donors. Method: immunoSEQ multiplex PCR; TCRdb's copy keeps in-frame clones and lacks some. There are around 12,000 clones in the sample; around nine tenths occur only once, and 7.5% to 9.5% lies in the top ten. Sample: PBMCs. Receptors were obtained from a human donor in good health. Both conserved end residues are part of each CDR3. A D gene is named only where the DNA matches it firmly. Size is stated for part of the rows, as once, few or many counts, or as a class when the clone is expanded.

abundance,d_gene,v_gene,j_gene,CDR3nt,CDR3aa
.,TRBD2,TRBV6-5,TRBJ2-5,TGTGCCAGCATGCGGGAGAGTCGAGAGACCCAGTACTTC,CASMRESRETQYF
.,.,TRBV30,TRBJ1-2,TGTGCCTGGAGTCCCGGTATGCACTATGGCTACACCTTC,CAWSPGMHYGYTF
.,.,TRBV28,TRBJ1-1,TGTGCCAGCAGTTTATCCCGGGGATTAGGCACATTAGGTGACACTGAAGCTTTCTTT,CASSLSRGLGTLGDTEAFF
.,TRBD1,TRBV7-2,TRBJ2-7,TGTGCCAGCAGCCCACCAGGGGGATGGTCCTACGAGCAGTACTTC,CASSPPGGWSYEQYF
.,TRBD1,TRBV7-9,TRBJ1-5,TGTGCCAGCAGCTTAGGGGGACAGGACGGGCAGCCCCAGCATTTT,CASSLGGQDGQPQHF
.,.,TRBV4-1,TRBJ2-1,TGCGCCAGCAGCCAAGGAATTTTGCGGGCGCTAGCTGGCAATGAGCAGTTCTTC,CASSQGILRALAGNEQFF
once,.,TRBV14,TRBJ2-3,TGTGCCAGCAGCCAAGATCCGGAGGCGATGACAGATACGCAGTATTTT,CASSQDPEAMTDTQYF
.,TRBD1,TRBV2,TRBJ1-1,TGTGCCAGCAGGGTCATGACAGGGAGGGCTTTCTTT,CASRVMTGRAFF
.,.,TRBV2,TRBJ2-1,TGTGCCAGCAGGCGGGACAGCTCTAGCTCCTACAATGAGCAGTTCTTC,CASRRDSSSSYNEQFF
.,.,TRBV9,TRBJ1-5,TGTGCCAGCAACCCGACAGGATATAGCAATCAGCCCCAGCATTTT,CASNPTGYSNQPQHF
.,.,TRBV7-6,TRBJ2-7,TGTGCCAGCGGAGGAAGGACCCTGGACGAGCAGTACTTC,CASGGRTLDEQYF
.,TRBD1,TRBV5-1,TRBJ2-5,TGCGCCAGCAGCTGGGGGACAGGGAGAGAGACCCAGTACTTC,CASSWGTGRETQYF
.,.,TRBV21-1,TRBJ2-7,TGTGCCAGCAGCAAAGCCAAGGGGCGTACAGGGAGCTCCTACGAGCAGTACTTC,CASSKAKGRTGSSYEQYF
.,.,TRBV7-2,TRBJ2-7,TGTGCCAGCAGCTTAGCGGTGACAGGTTACGAGCAGTACTTC,CASSLAVTGYEQYF
.,TRBD1,TRBV6-1,TRBJ1-1,TGTGCCAGCAGTGAGTGGACAGGGCTTGAAGCTTTCTTT,CASSEWTGLEAFF
.,.,TRBV20-1,TRBJ1-1,TGCAGTGCTAGACCGGGCACTGAAGCTTTCTTT,CSARPGTEAFF
.,TRBD2,TRBV4-1,TRBJ2-5,TGCGCCAGCAGCGGGCGGGAGTACCAAGAGACCCAGTACTTC,CASSGREYQETQYF
.,.,TRBV5-6,TRBJ1-2,TGTGCCAGTTGCAGAGAGGGATTGGGCTACACCTTC,CASCREGLGYTF
.,TRBD2,TRBV7-6,TRBJ2-7,TGTGCCAGCAGCTTAACTGGGACTAGCGGGGAGGAGCAGTACTTC,CASSLTGTSGEEQYF
.,TRBD1,TRBV6-4,TRBJ2-1,TGTGCCAGCAGTGTGGGACAGGGCGGGGAGGAGCAGTTCTTC,CASSVGQGGEEQFF
.,.,TRBV10-3,TRBJ1-3,TGTGCCATCAGTGAGTCGACTAGGGCTGGAAACACCATATATTTT,CAISESTRAGNTIYF
.,TRBD2,TRBV13,TRBJ2-1,TGTGCCAGCAGCTCCCCCAGCGGGAGGGCTTCTTCCAAGGAGCAGTTCTTC,CASSSPSGRASSKEQFF
.,.,TRBV28,TRBJ1-2,TGTGCCAGCAGGATTCTATCTAACTATGGCTACACCTTC,CASRILSNYGYTF
.,.,TRBV29-1,TRBJ2-3,TGCAGCGTTTTAGTTAGGAGTTCGGGCACAGATACGCAGTATTTT,CSVLVRSSGTDTQYF
.,TRBD1,TRBV6-1,TRBJ1-2,TGTGCCAGCGGGGAGACAGGGGGCAACTATGGCTACACCTTC,CASGETGGNYGYTF
.,TRBD1,TRBV5-1,TRBJ2-3,TGCGCCAGCAGCTTGGGCGGACAGGGCACAGATACGCAGTATTTT,CASSLGGQGTDTQYF
.,TRBD2,TRBV5-1,TRBJ2-7,TGCGCCAGCAGCTTGGGGGGACTAGCGGGACCCTACGAGCAGTACTTC,CASSLGGLAGPYEQYF
.,.,TRBV5-1,TRBJ2-5,TGCGCCAGCAGCGACTCTCAAGAGACCCAGTACTTC,CASSDSQETQYF
.,.,TRBV6-1,TRBJ2-2,TGTGCCAGCAGTCAATGGAGTGTCGGGGAGCTGTTTTTT,CASSQWSVGELFF
once,.,TRBV28,TRBJ1-5,TGTGCCAGCAGGACATTACAGGGCAGCTATAGCAATCAGCCCCAGCATTTT,CASRTLQGSYSNQPQHF
.,TRBD2,TRBV2,TRBJ2-7,TGTGCCAGCAGCGCACAACTAGCGGTTACCTACGAGCAGTACTTC,CASSAQLAVTYEQYF
.,.,TRBV2,TRBJ2-3,TGTGCCAGCACCCAGATCCGCGGGACGCAGTATTTT,CASTQIRGTQYF
.,.,TRBV6-5,TRBJ2-7,TGTGCCAGCAGTTACCCAGGGGCGAGCTCCTACGAGCAGTACTTC,CASSYPGASSYEQYF
.,TRBD1,TRBV7-8,TRBJ2-7,TGTGCCAGCAGCTTAGGCGGACAGGGTGTAGCATCCTACGAGCAGTACTTC,CASSLGGQGVASYEQYF
.,.,TRBV6-1,TRBJ2-3,TGTGCCAGCAGTGACAGGGCGCGGCCTAGCACAGATACGCAGTATTTT,CASSDRARPSTDTQYF
once,.,TRBV6-1,TRBJ2-2,TGTGCCAGCAGTGGCGGGGCGGAAACCGGGGAGCTGTTTTTT,CASSGGAETGELFF
few,TRBD2,TRBV27,TRBJ2-2,TGTGCCAGCAGTTTCGTAGCTAGCGGGAGTGGGGCCGGGGAGCTGTTTTTT,CASSFVASGSGAGELFF
.,.,TRBV5-1,TRBJ2-2,TGCGCCAGCAGCTTGTCATTGACAGAAACCGGGGAGCTGTTTTTT,CASSLSLTETGELFF
.,.,TRBV27,TRBJ1-1,TGTGCCAGCAGTTTACTTCCGACAGGTAGAGGCGCTGAAGCTTTCTTT,CASSLLPTGRGAEAFF